Below are 25 T cell receptor beta chains sequenced from a single sample in a study of cytotoxic CD8 clonotypes in ibrutinib-treated CLL. Some clones are missing from TCRdb's copy, which holds only in-frame ones; the method was immunoSEQ multiplex PCR. The data contain approximately 97,000 clones, around 77% of them singletons. The source material was PBMCs, sampled after 24 months of ibrutinib treatment. These receptor sequences come from a human donor with chronic lymphocytic leukemia.

The chain is built from TRBV6-4 and TRBJ1-6; 8 nucleotides agree with TRBD1. The ends lost 3 bases at V and 5 bases at J; junction bases unmatched: 3. This CDR3 contains 15 residues. Germline V gene lookup returns CDR1 MRHNA and CDR2 SNTAGT. CDR3 region: CASSERTGNNSPLHF. In nucleotides, the CDR3 is TGTGCCAGCAGTGAACGGACAGGGAATAATTCACCCCTCCACTTT.

This chain uses TRBV5-1 with TRBJ2-2, with D unclear. Trimming left V 0 bases short and J 3 bases short, with 9 bases between. CDR3 size: 15 residues. The V gene's germline CDR1 is SGHRS and CDR2 YFSETQ. The CDR3 loop reads CASSLVGIDTGELFF. The CDR3 coding sequence is TGCGCCAGCAGCTTGGTGGGGATTGACACCGGGGAGCTGTTTTTT.

V usage is TRBV18 and J usage is TRBJ2-3; D remains unclear. The CDR3 length is 13 residues. Germline CDR1 reads KGHSH; CDR2 reads LQKENI. Trimming shortened V by 5 bases and J by 5 bases, and 11 bases separated the two germline ends. CDR3 in amino acids: CASSGDRVDTQYF. DNA of the CDR3: TGTGCCAGCTCAGGAGATCGCGTAGATACGCAGTATTTT. Full variable domain (rest looked up from reference TRBV18 and TRBJ2-3): NAGVMQNPRHLVRRRGQEARLRCSPMKGHSHVYWYRQLPEEGLKFMVYLQKENIIDESGMPKERFSAEFPKEGPSILRIQQVVRGDSAAYFCASSGDRVDTQYFGPGTRLTVL.

The rearrangement joins TRBV12-2 to TRBJ2-3; the tabulated D call, TRBD1, remains unverified against the DNA. TRBV12-2 is marked as a pseudogene. This CDR3 comprises 15 residues. The CDR3 sequence is CASRLLHTNTDTQYF. Here the CDR3 DNA reads TGTGCAAGTCGCTTATTGCACACGAACACAGATACGCAGTATTTT.

The V call is TRBV29-1, the J call TRBJ1-4; TRBD1 matches 12 bases. The germline CDR1 and CDR2 sequences are SQVTM and ANQGSEA. With 7 bases clipped from V and 5 bases from J, the junction kept 5 bases outside the gene matches. This CDR3 spans 14 amino acids. Here the CDR3 reads CSGGQGAPNEKLFF. The DNA of the CDR3 is TGCAGCGGGGGACAGGGGGCACCCAATGAAAAACTGTTTTTT.

The rearrangement links TRBV19 to TRBJ1-3; 7 nucleotides agree with TRBD1. This CDR3 is built from 16 residues. V gave up 4 bases and J gave up 2 bases; unmatched junction bases: 8. Germline V gene lookup returns CDR1 LNHDA and CDR2 SQIVND (reference sequence). CDR3 residues: CASSTNNRGAGNTIYF. In DNA, the CDR3 is TGTGCCAGTAGTACCAACAACAGGGGCGCTGGAAACACCATATATTTT.

The gene calls are TRBV10-2 and TRBJ1-5; the D is unclear. This CDR3 has 13 amino acids. CDR1 WSHSY and CDR2 SAAADI come from the germline V gene. V lost 2 bases and J lost 7, with 9 bases in between. CDR3 in amino acids: CASSEEGYQPQHF. Here the CDR3 DNA reads TGCGCCAGCAGTGAGGAGGGTTACCAGCCCCAGCATTTT.

This clone was picked up a small number of times. This chain links TRBV6-5 with TRBJ2-7; a possible D gene is TRBD1 (6 bases). The germline V gene has CDR1 MNHEY and CDR2 SVGAGI. The CDR3 has 14 amino acids. V gave up 5 bases and J gave up 5 bases, with 16 bases separating them. The CDR3 loop reads CASSGWGTKNEQYF. The CDR3 DNA reads TGTGCCAGCAGTGGATGGGGGACAAAGAACGAGCAGTACTTC.

This chain joins TRBV11-2 and TRBJ2-1, with a possible D match to TRBD2 (6 bases). Germline assignment: CDR1 SGHAT and CDR2 FQNNGV. The CDR3 has 13 residues. The V end lost 0 bases, the J end lost 15 bases, and 15 bases lay between the germline ends. CDR3 sequence reads: CASSLDFATRGFF. CDR3 sequence (DNA): TGTGCCAGCAGCTTAGATTTCGCGACTAGAGGGTTCTTC.

The chain recombines TRBV5-1 with TRBJ1-2; D might be TRBD1 (6 bases). V was shortened by 7 bases and J by 2 bases, with 15 bases between the two germline ends. Germline V lookup: CDR1 SGHRS, CDR2 YFSETQ. The CDR3 extends over 14 amino acids. CDR3 protein: CASAPTGANYGYTF. CDR3 DNA: TGCGCCAGCGCCCCGACAGGCGCCAACTATGGCTACACCTTC.

This clone was counted a few times. This rearrangement joins TRBV18 to TRBJ1-5; possible D gene TRBD1, 5 bases. Germline CDR1 reads KGHSH; CDR2 reads LQKENI. The CDR3 spans 15 residues. V dropped 2 bases and J dropped 6 bases, with 14 bases sitting between them. DNA for the CDR3: TGTGCCAGCTCACCAAACCCGGGACGAGGTCAGCCCCAGCATTTT. Its translation: CASSPNPGRGQPQHF.

This chain connects TRBV6-1 to TRBJ1-1; 7 bases map to TRBD1. This CDR3 contains 13 residues. V was pared by 10 bases and J by 5 bases, with 10 bases of the junction left unmatched. Germline V gene lookup returns CDR1 MNHNS and CDR2 SASEGT. The DNA of the CDR3 is TGTGCCACCAAACCGACAGGGCGGACTGAAGCTTTCTTT. Protein: CATKPTGRTEAFF.

V is TRBV6-1 and J is TRBJ2-1; either TRBD1 or TRBD2 may supply D (5 bases each). Germline values: CDR1 MNHNS, CDR2 SASEGT. This CDR3 has 17 residues. V dropped 3 bases and J dropped 0 bases, with 15 bases sitting between them. The CDR3, as DNA: TGTGCCAGCAGTGATAAGGGACCCTTGAGCTCCTACAATGAGCAGTTCTTC. Translated: CASSDKGPLSSYNEQFF.

The CDR3 sequence is CASSSGLAGTLEQYF. CDR3 bases: TGTGCCAGTAGTTCGGGACTAGCGGGAACTCTAGAGCAGTACTTC. The rearrangement links TRBV19 to TRBJ2-7; TRBD2 agrees at 13 bases. Germline values: CDR1 LNHDA, CDR2 SQIVND (reference sequence). The J segment lost 7 bases and the V segment lost 5 bases, leaving 8 bases of the junction unmatched. The CDR3 totals 15 residues.

The chain joins TRBV28 to TRBJ1-2; 8 nucleotides line up with TRBD1. The CDR3 length is 15 residues. V was pared by 2 bases and J by 8 bases, with 10 bases of the junction left unmatched. Germline CDR1 and CDR2: MDHEN and SYDVKM. The CDR3 region is CASSLGTGSSRGYTF. The CDR3 region has the DNA TGTGCCAGCAGTTTAGGGACAGGTTCTTCTAGAGGCTACACCTTC.

This clone has only one observation. J is TRBJ2-1 and V is TRBV18; possibly TRBD2 for D (6 bases). Germline V gene sequence: CDR1 KGHSH, CDR2 LQKENI. The CDR3 extends over 13 amino acids. V lost 2 bases and J lost 9, with 11 bases in between. DNA for the CDR3: TGTGCCAGCTCACCAGGAGGGGCTGGTGAGCAGTTCTTC. Translating it yields CASSPGGAGEQFF.

The V call is TRBV27, the J call TRBJ1-5; no reliable D call. V gave up 3 bases and J gave up 7 bases, with 22 bases separating them. The germline gives CDR1 MNHEY, CDR2 SMNVEV (reference sequence). The CDR3 runs to 17 residues. DNA of the CDR3: TGTGCCAGCAGTTTCCTAGGGTCACGATCCATTAGGCAGCCCCAGCATTTT. As protein: CASSFLGSRSIRQPQHF.

The chain joins TRBV9 to TRBJ2-3; TRBD1 agrees at 7 bases. The CDR3 has 15 amino acids. With V trimmed by 0 bases and J by 5 bases, 6 bases remained unmatched. CDR1 SGDLS and CDR2 YYNGEE come from the germline V gene. This CDR3 reads CASSVGGGWRDTQYF. The CDR3, as DNA: TGTGCCAGCAGCGTAGGAGGGGGCTGGAGAGATACGCAGTATTTT.

The V gene is TRBV7-2, the J gene TRBJ2-1, with D possibly matching TRBD1 (5 bases). The CDR3 contains 13 residues. CDR1 and CDR2 from the germline V gene are SGHTA and FQGNSA. Trimming left V 3 bases short and J 6 bases short, with 9 bases between. The CDR3 DNA is TGTGCCAGCAGCTTTAGACAGTTCAATGAGCAGTTCTTC. Translation gives CASSFRQFNEQFF. Combining the CDR3 with reference TRBV7-2 and TRBJ2-1 gives the whole variable domain GAGVSQSPSNKVTEKGKDVELRCDPISGHTALYWYRQSLGQGLEFLIYFQGNSAPDKSGLPSDRFSAERTGGSVSTLTIQRTQQEDSAVYLCASSFRQFNEQFFGPGTRLTVL.

The chain combines TRBV5-1 with TRBJ2-3; D assignment may be TRBD1 or TRBD2 (6 bases each). V lost 10 bases and J 2 bases, leaving 20 bases between the germline ends. The CDR3 is 15 residues long. CDR1 and CDR2 (germline): SGHRS, YFSETQ. CDR3 nucleotides: TGCGCCTCCAAATTGGGGGGCCCCAACACAGATACGCAGTATTTT. The encoded protein is CASKLGGPNTDTQYF.

The V gene is TRBV6-1, the J gene TRBJ1-5; a possible D gene is TRBD1 (6 bases). Germline CDR1 MNHNS, CDR2 SASEGT. The CDR3 is 14 amino acids. V lost 8 bases, J lost 3 bases, and 14 bases lay in between. As DNA, the CDR3 is TGTGCCAGCGGAGGACAGCTTTACAATCAGCCCCAGCATTTT. It translates to CASGGQLYNQPQHF.

The gene calls are TRBV19 and TRBJ2-3, with D unclear. The V gene's germline CDR1 is LNHDA and CDR2 SQIVND (reference sequence). The germline V and J ends were trimmed by 5 bases and 4 bases, with 16 bases remaining between them. CDR3 length equals 15 residues. Written as DNA, the CDR3 is TGTGCCAGTAGTGAACCGGGCCTCCGTGCAGATACGCAGTATTTT. Translated, it gives CASSEPGLRADTQYF.

The chain is built from TRBV5-1 and TRBJ2-7; 11 bases fit TRBD1. Germline CDR1 SGHRS, CDR2 YFSETQ. The CDR3 is 17 residues long. The trim removed 0 bases at V and 0 bases at J, leaving 5 bases unmatched. For the CDR3, the DNA is TGCGCCAGCAGCTTGGGACCCGGGACAGGGGGCTCCTACGAGCAGTACTTC. This gives the protein CASSLGPGTGGSYEQYF.

The chain links TRBV9 to TRBJ1-1; 8 bases align to TRBD1. Germline CDR1 is SGDLS and CDR2 is YYNGEE. The CDR3 runs 16 residues. With 2 bases clipped from V and 1 base from J, the junction kept 7 bases outside the gene matches. The CDR3: CASSVRQGRENTEAFF. In nucleotides, the CDR3 is TGTGCCAGCAGCGTCCGACAGGGGCGGGAGAACACTGAAGCTTTCTTT. The entire variable domain, with the rest obtained from reference TRBV9 and TRBJ1-1, is as follows: DSGVTQTPKHLITATGQRVTLRCSPRSGDLSVYWYQQSLDQGLQFLIQYYNGEERAKGNILERFSAQQFPDLHSELNLSSLELGDSALYFCASSVRQGRENTEAFFGQGTRLTVV.

This clone was detected once. The chain has TRBV6-1 and TRBJ2-7; D is possibly TRBD2 (6 bases). Trimming stripped 3 bases from V and 7 bases from J, with 16 bases between. The CDR3 totals 14 residues. The germline CDR1 and CDR2 sequences are MNHNS and SASEGT. CDR3 nucleotides: TGTGCCAGCAGTGAGCGGGGCTTTACGGGGGAGCAGTACTTC. This encodes CASSERGFTGEQYF.